These 12 T cell receptor beta chains share one sample of origin, sequenced in a study of cytomegalovirus exposure and HLA in healthy donors. The PCR used 60 Vbeta and 13 Jbeta primers. Clones were read by immunoSEQ multiplex PCR, and TCRdb kept only the in-frame ones, dropping some. The table records about 200,000 clones, 65% to 85% of them present only once. Sequencing was performed on PBMCs. The source of these receptors is a man over 45 in good health and CMV-seronegative.

J is TRBJ2-7 and V is TRBV10-2, with 8 bases lining up with TRBD2. The CDR3 is made up of 13 amino acids. With V trimmed by 6 bases and J by 3 bases, 4 bases remained unmatched. Germline V lookup: CDR1 WSHSY, CDR2 SAAADI. This CDR3 is CASSWREVYEQYF. The CDR3 region has the DNA TGCGCCAGCAGCTGGCGGGAGGTCTACGAGCAGTACTTC.

The chain employs TRBV28 and TRBJ2-3; 7 bases fit TRBD2. The V gene end was trimmed by 1 base and the J gene end by 0 bases; junction bases not matched to a gene: 7. Germline V CDR1 and CDR2: MDHEN, SYDVKM. This CDR3 is built from 17 residues. The CDR3 DNA reads TGTGCCAGCAGTTTATCCTCTAGCGGTTTTAGCACAGATACGCAGTATTTT. Protein product: CASSLSSSGFSTDTQYF.

The rearrangement links TRBV7-9 to TRBJ2-3; D is possibly TRBD1 (6 bases). This CDR3 has 15 residues. Germline assignment: CDR1 SEHNR and CDR2 FQNEAQ (reference sequence). Deletions cut 0 bases from V and 4 bases from J, with 11 bases between. The CDR3 sequence: CASSLAGAAADTQYF. In DNA form, the CDR3 reads TGTGCCAGCAGCTTAGCGGGGGCAGCCGCAGATACGCAGTATTTT.

This clone has just one count. The rearrangement joins TRBV28 to TRBJ2-6, with D possibly TRBD1 on 6 matching bases. CDR3 size: 16 residues. CDR1 is MDHEN and CDR2 is SYDVKM in the germline V gene. V was shortened by 2 bases and J by 0 bases, with 8 bases between the two germline ends. CDR3 loop: CASSLQGPSGANVLTF. CDR3 coding DNA: TGTGCCAGCAGTTTACAGGGGCCCTCTGGGGCCAACGTCCTGACTTTC.

This clone was counted a few times. The gene calls are TRBV6-1 and TRBJ2-7; tentative D call: TRBD1 (6 bases). V lost 6 bases, J lost 6 bases, and 21 bases lay in between. The CDR3 contains 15 residues. Germline V gives CDR1 MNHNS, CDR2 SASEGT. The CDR3 DNA reads TGTGCCAGCAGCCCGGGACACGGGTTTTTTTCCGAGCAGTACTTC. Amino acids: CASSPGHGFFSEQYF.

The CDR3 region has the DNA TGTGCCAGCAGCTTAGCATTGGCGGGAGGTGTCTACGAGCAGTACTTC. It is translated as CASSLALAGGVYEQYF. The chain employs TRBV11-2 and TRBJ2-7, with 8 bases lining up with TRBD2. Trimming cost V 1 base and J 3 bases; bases outside gene matches: 8. The CDR3 runs to 16 residues. Germline V gene data show CDR1 as SGHAT and CDR2 as FQNNGV.

This clone has more than one count but fewer than ten. The chain links TRBV11-2 to TRBJ1-4; D might be TRBD1 (5 bases). The germline V gene encodes CDR1 SGHAT and CDR2 FQNNGV. V shed 5 bases and J shed 7 bases, with 17 bases lying between them. The CDR3 covers 15 residues. The CDR3 bases are TGTGCCAGCAGCCTGGGGGAACTGGGGGGTGAAAAACTGTTTTTT. As protein: CASSLGELGGEKLFF.

J is TRBJ2-5 and V is TRBV6-5; D is perhaps TRBD2 (6 bases). In germline, CDR1 is MNHEY, CDR2 SVGAGI. V was cut by 6 bases and J by 1 base, with 12 bases left in between. CDR3 length: 14 residues. The CDR3 DNA follows: TGTGCCAGCAGCCCGGGGACTGCCCAAGAGACCCAGTACTTC. It encodes CASSPGTAQETQYF.

The chain couples TRBV18 to TRBJ2-1; weak D call: TRBD2 (5 bases). This CDR3 has 13 residues. Trimming stripped 6 bases from V and 8 bases from J, with 14 bases between. The germline V gene has CDR1 KGHSH and CDR2 LQKENI. The CDR3, as DNA: TGTGCCAGCTCTCGAACTAACGGGGATGAGCAGTTCTTC. Its protein product is CASSRTNGDEQFF.

J is TRBJ1-1 and V is TRBV27; no clear D. Germline loops: CDR1 MNHEY, CDR2 SMNVEV (reference sequence). V dropped 6 bases and J dropped 8 bases, with 13 bases sitting between them. This CDR3 has 12 amino acids. CDR3 residues: CASRTPAREAFF. The CDR3 region has the DNA TGTGCCAGCAGAACCCCAGCGCGCGAAGCTTTCTTT.

The rearrangement joins TRBV10-1 to TRBJ2-7; D unclear. With 2 bases removed from V and 4 bases from J, the gap between germline ends came to 9 bases. Germline values: CDR1 WNHNN, CDR2 SYGVQD (reference sequence). The CDR3 extends over 13 amino acids. DNA of the CDR3: TGCGCCAGCAGTGAGGGTCCCGGTTACGAGCAGTACTTC. It encodes CASSEGPGYEQYF.

This chain links TRBV2 with TRBJ2-7, with 8 bases lining up with TRBD2. The ends lost 8 bases at V and 4 bases at J; junction bases unmatched: 4. The germline V gene has CDR1 SNHLY and CDR2 FYNNEI. This CDR3 has 12 amino acids. The DNA for the CDR3 is TGTGCCAGCGGGCGGGAGGCATACGAGCAGTACTTC. The encoded protein is CASGREAYEQYF.